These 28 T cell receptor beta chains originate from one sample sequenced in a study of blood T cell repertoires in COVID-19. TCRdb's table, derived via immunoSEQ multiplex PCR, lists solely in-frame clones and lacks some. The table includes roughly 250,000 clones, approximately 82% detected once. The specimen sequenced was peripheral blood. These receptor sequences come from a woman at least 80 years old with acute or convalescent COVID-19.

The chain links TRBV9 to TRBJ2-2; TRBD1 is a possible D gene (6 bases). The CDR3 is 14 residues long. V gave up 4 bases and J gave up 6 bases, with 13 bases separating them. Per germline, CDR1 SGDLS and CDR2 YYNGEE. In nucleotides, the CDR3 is TGTGCCAGCAGCCCACCCGGGACATCCGGGGAGCTGTTTTTT. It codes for CASSPPGTSGELFF.

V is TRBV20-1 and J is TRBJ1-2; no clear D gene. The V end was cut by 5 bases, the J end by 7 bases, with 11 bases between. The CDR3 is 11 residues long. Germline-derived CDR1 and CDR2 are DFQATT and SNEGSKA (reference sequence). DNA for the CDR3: TGCAGTGCTGGCGGGGAGCGTGGCTACACCTTC. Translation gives CSAGGERGYTF.

The CDR3 spells CATSDPPSGLGQETQYF. The CDR3 nucleotides read TGTGCCACCAGTGATCCCCCCTCTGGACTAGGGCAAGAGACCCAGTACTTC. The J gene is TRBJ2-5, the V gene TRBV24-1; TRBD2 agrees at 7 bases. This CDR3 is built from 17 residues. V dropped 3 bases and J dropped 2; count of bases not matched to a gene: 11. Germline lookup yields CDR1 KGHDR and CDR2 SFDVKD.

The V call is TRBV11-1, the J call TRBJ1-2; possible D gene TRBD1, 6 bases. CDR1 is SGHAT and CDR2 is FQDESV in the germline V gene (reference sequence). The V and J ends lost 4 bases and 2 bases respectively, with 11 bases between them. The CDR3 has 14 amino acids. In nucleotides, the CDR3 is TGTGCCAGCAGCTCGAGACAGGACAACTATGGCTACACCTTC. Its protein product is CASSSRQDNYGYTF.

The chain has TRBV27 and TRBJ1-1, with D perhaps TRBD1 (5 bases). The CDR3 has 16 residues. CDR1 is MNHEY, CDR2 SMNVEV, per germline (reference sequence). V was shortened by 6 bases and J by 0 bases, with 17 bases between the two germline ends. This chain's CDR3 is CASSRSGVGMNTEAFF. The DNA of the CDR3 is TGTGCCAGCAGCCGCTCGGGGGTCGGCATGAACACTGAAGCTTTCTTT.

Written as DNA, the CDR3 is TGTGCCAGTAGTATGCAAGGGGGCACTGAAGCTTTCTTT. As protein: CASSMQGGTEAFF. The V gene is TRBV19, the J gene TRBJ1-1, with D maybe TRBD1 (6 bases). Trimming took off 3 bases at V and 4 bases at J, with 9 bases between the two ends. The CDR3 loop spans 13 amino acids. Germline V gives CDR1 LNHDA, CDR2 SQIVND (reference sequence). The whole variable domain, remainder taken from reference TRBV19 and TRBJ1-1, is DGGITQSPKYLFRKEGQNVTLSCEQNLNHDAMYWYRQDPGQGLRLIYYSQIVNDFQKGDIAEGYSVSREKKESFPLTVTSAQKNPTAFYLCASSMQGGTEAFFGQGTRLTVV.

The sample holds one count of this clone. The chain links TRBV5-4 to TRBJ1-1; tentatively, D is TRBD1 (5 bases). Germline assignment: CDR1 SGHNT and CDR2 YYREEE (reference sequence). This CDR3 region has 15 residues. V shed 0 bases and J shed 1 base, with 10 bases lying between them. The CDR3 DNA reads TGTGCCAGCAGCTTGGTGGGGCTATCGAACACTGAAGCTTTCTTT. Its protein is CASSLVGLSNTEAFF.

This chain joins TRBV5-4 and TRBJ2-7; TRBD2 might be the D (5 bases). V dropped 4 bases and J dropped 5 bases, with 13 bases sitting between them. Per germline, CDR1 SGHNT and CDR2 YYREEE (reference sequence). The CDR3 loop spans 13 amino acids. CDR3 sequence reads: CASSPFGRHEQYF. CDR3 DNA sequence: TGTGCCAGCAGCCCTTTTGGGAGACACGAGCAGTACTTC.

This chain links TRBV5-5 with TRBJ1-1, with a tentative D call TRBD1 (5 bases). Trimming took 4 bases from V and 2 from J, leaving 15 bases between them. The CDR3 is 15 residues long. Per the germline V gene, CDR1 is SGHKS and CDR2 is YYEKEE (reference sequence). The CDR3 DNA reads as TGTGCCAGCAGCCCGTTTGAAGGGACTAACACTGAAGCTTTCTTT. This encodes CASSPFEGTNTEAFF.

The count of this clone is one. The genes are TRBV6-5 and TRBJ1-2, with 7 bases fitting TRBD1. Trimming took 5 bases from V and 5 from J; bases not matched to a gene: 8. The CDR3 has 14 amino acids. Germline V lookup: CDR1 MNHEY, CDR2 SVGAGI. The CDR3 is CASSPRQGAYGYTF. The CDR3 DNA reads TGTGCCAGCAGTCCCCGACAGGGAGCATATGGCTACACCTTC.

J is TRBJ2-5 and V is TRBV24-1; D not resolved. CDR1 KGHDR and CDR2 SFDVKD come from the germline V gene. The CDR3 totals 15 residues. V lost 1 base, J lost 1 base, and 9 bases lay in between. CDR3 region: CATSDFRPGQETQYF. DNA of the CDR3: TGTGCCACCAGTGATTTTCGTCCAGGCCAAGAGACCCAGTACTTC.

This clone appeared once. CDR3 protein: CASSPTGDHGYTF. Written as DNA, the CDR3 is TGTGCCAGCAGCCCGACAGGGGATCATGGCTACACCTTC. The V and J genes are TRBV11-2 and TRBJ1-2; 8 bases fit TRBD1. The CDR3 has 13 residues. Per the germline V gene, CDR1 is SGHAT and CDR2 is FQNNGV. Trimming took 5 bases from V and 6 from J; bases not matched to a gene: 5.

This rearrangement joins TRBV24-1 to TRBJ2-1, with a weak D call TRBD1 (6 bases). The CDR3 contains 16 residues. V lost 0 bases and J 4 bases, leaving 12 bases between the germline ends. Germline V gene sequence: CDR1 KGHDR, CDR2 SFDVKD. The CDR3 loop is CATSDLAGVSYNEQFF. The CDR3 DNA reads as TGTGCCACCAGTGATTTGGCAGGGGTGAGTTACAATGAGCAGTTCTTC.

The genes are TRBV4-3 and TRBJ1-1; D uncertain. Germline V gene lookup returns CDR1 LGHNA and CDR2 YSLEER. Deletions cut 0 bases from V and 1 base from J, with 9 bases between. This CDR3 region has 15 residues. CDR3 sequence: CASSQDLRANTEAFF. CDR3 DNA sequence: TGCGCCAGCAGCCAAGACTTGAGGGCGAACACTGAAGCTTTCTTT.

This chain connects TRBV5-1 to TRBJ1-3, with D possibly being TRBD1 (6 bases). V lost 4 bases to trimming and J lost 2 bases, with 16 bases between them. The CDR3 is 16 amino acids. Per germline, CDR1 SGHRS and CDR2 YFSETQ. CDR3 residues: CASSQQTGITGNTIYF. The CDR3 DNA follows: TGCGCCAGCAGCCAGCAAACAGGGATAACTGGAAACACCATATATTTT.

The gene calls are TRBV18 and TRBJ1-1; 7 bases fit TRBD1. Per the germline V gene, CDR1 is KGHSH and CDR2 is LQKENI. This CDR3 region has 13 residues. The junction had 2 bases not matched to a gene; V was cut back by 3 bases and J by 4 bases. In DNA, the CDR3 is TGTGCCAGCTCACCGACAGGGTTCACTGAAGCTTTCTTT. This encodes CASSPTGFTEAFF. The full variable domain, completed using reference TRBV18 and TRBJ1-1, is NAGVMQNPRHLVRRRGQEARLRCSPMKGHSHVYWYRQLPEEGLKFMVYLQKENIIDESGMPKERFSAEFPKEGPSILRIQQVVRGDSAAYFCASSPTGFTEAFFGQGTRLTVV.

The chain's CDR3 is CASSRRLISGSGRDTQYF. The CDR3 region has the DNA TGCGCCAGCAGCCGGCGACTAATTAGCGGCTCAGGACGAGATACGCAGTATTTT. V usage is TRBV4-1 and J usage is TRBJ2-3; possibly TRBD2 for D (6 bases). The CDR3 is made up of 18 amino acids. CDR1 is MGHRA, CDR2 YSYEKL, per germline. Deletions cut 4 bases from V and 5 bases from J, with 25 bases between.

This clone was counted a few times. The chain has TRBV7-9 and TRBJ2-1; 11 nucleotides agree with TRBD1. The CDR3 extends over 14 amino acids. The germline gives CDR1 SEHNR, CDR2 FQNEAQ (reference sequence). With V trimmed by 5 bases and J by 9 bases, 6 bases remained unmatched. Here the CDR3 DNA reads TGTGCCAGCAGCGATCGGACAGGGGGCAGTGAGCAGTTCTTC. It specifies CASSDRTGGSEQFF.

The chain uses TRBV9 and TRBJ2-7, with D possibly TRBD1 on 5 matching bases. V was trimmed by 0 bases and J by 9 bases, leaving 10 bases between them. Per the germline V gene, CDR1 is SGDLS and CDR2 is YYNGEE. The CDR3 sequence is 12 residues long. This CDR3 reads CASSVAQGRQYF. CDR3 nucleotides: TGTGCCAGCAGCGTAGCGCAGGGTCGGCAGTACTTC.

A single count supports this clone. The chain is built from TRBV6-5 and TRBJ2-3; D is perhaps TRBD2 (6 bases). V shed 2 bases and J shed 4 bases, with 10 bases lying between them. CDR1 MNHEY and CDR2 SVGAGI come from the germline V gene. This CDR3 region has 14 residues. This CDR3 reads CASSYGGHSDTQYF. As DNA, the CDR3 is TGTGCCAGCAGTTACGGAGGGCACTCAGATACGCAGTATTTT.

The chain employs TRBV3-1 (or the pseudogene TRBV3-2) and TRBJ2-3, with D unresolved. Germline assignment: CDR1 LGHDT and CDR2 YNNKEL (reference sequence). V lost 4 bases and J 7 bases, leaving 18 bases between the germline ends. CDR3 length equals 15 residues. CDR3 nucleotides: TGTGCCAGCAGCCCAGAGGTAGTTTTGGGCTATACGCAGTATTTT. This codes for CASSPEVVLGYTQYF.

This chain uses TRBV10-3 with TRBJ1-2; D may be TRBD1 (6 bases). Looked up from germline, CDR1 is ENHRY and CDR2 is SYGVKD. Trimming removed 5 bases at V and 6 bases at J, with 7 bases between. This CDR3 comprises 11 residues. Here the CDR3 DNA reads TGTGCCATCAGTAACAGGGATGGCTACACCTTC. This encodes CAISNRDGYTF.

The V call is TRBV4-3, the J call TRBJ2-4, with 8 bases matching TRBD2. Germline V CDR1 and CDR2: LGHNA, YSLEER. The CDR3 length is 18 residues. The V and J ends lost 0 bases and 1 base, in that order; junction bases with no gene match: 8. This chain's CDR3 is CASSQDPSAGGAKNIQYF. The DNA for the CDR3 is TGCGCCAGCAGCCAAGATCCGTCGGCGGGAGGTGCCAAAAACATTCAGTACTTC.

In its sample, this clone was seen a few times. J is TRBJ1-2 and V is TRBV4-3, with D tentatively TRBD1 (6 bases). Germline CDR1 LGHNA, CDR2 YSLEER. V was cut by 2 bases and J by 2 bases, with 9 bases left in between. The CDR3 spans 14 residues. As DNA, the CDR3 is TGCGCCAGCAGCCAATATACAGGGAACTATGGCTACACCTTC. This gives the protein CASSQYTGNYGYTF.

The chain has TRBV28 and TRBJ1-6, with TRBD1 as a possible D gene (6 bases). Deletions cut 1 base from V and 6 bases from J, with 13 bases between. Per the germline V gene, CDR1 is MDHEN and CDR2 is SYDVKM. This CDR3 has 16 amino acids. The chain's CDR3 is CASSLSAQGGNSPLHF. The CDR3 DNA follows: TGTGCCAGCAGTTTATCCGCACAGGGTGGTAATTCACCCCTCCACTTT.

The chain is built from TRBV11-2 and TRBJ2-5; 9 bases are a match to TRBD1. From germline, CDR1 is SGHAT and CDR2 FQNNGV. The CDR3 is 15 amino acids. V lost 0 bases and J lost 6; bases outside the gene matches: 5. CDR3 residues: CASSLEPGQGQTQYF. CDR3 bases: TGTGCCAGCAGCTTAGAGCCGGGACAGGGTCAGACCCAGTACTTC.

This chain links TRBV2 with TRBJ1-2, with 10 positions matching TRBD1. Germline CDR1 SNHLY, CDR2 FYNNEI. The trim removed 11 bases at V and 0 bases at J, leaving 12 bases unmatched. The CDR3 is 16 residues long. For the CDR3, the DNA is TGTGCCGGAAAGCAGACAGGGGGCCTAGCTAACTATGGCTACACCTTC. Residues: CAGKQTGGLANYGYTF.

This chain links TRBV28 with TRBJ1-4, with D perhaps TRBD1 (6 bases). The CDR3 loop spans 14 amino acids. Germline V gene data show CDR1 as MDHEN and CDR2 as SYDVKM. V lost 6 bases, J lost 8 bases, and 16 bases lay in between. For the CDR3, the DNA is TGTGCCAGCAGATCCACAGGGCTGGCCGAAAAACTGTTTTTT. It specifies CASRSTGLAEKLFF.